A selection of T cell receptor beta chains follows, all from one sample in a study of cytomegalovirus exposure and HLA in healthy donors. Measured with immunoSEQ multiplex PCR; TCRdb has only the in-frame clones, and not every one. The table has about 240,000 clones, roughly 78% seen once; the top ten hold around 0.44%. The specimen was PBMCs. The source is a boy younger than 18 in good health and CMV-seronegative. CDR3s include the opening cysteine and the closing phenylalanine or tryptophan. Fields, in order: clone size, D gene, J gene, V gene, CDR3 protein, CDR3 DNA. D genes are given only for firm matches. Some rows have no size entry. The others give once, few or many, or a class for an expanded clone.

>few|NA|TRBJ1-3|TRBV9
CASSVGGNVPFSGNTIYF
TGTGCCAGCAGCGTAGGAGGTAACGTTCCTTTCTCTGGAAACACCATATATTTT
>NA|NA|TRBJ2-3|TRBV19
CASSMGGTQYF
TGTGCCAGTAGTATGGGAGGTACGCAGTATTTT
>NA|NA|TRBJ1-2|TRBV30
CAWSVSSTYGYTF
TGTGCCTGGAGTGTAAGTAGCACCTATGGCTACACCTTC
>NA|TRBD1|TRBJ2-7|TRBV18
CASSPRRDSISYEQYF
TGTGCCAGCTCACCACGTCGGGACAGCATTTCCTACGAGCAGTACTTC
>NA|TRBD1|TRBJ1-4|TRBV10-3
CAISGLQGGNEKLFF
TGTGCCATCAGTGGATTACAGGGGGGTAATGAAAAACTGTTTTTT
>NA|TRBD1|TRBJ2-6|TRBV4-2
CASSQDLRTGSGANVLTF
TGTGCCAGCAGCCAAGATCTACGGACAGGCTCTGGGGCCAACGTCCTGACTTTC
>NA|NA|TRBJ2-5|TRBV29-1
CSVLWGLAETQYF
TGCAGCGTTCTGTGGGGGCTAGCCGAGACCCAGTACTTC
>NA|TRBD1|TRBJ1-2|TRBV5-5
CASSQRLDRERGKNYGYTF
TGTGCCAGCAGCCAAAGATTGGACAGGGAACGAGGAAAAAACTATGGCTACACCTTC
>once|TRBD1|TRBJ2-7|TRBV27
CASRGDRGMSYEQYF
TGTGCCAGCAGAGGGGACAGGGGGATGTCCTACGAGCAGTACTTC
>once|NA|TRBJ2-7|TRBV30
CAWDRNYEQYF
TGTGCCTGGGACAGGAACTACGAGCAGTACTTC
>NA|NA|TRBJ1-1|TRBV29-1
CSVAYKVRVDTEAFF
TGCAGCGTGGCCTATAAGGTCAGGGTGGACACTGAAGCTTTCTTT
>NA|TRBD2|TRBJ2-5|TRBV2
CASSEILAGGNQETQYF
TGTGCCAGCAGTGAGATACTAGCGGGGGGGAATCAAGAGACCCAGTACTTC
>NA|TRBD2|TRBJ2-1|TRBV2
CASSTGTSPTNEQFF
TGTGCCAGCAGTACCGGGACTAGCCCTACCAATGAGCAGTTCTTC
>once|TRBD1|TRBJ2-5|TRBV7-6
CASSFAGGHQETQYF
TGTGCCAGCAGCTTTGCAGGGGGCCACCAAGAGACCCAGTACTTC
>NA|TRBD2|TRBJ2-1|TRBV5-1
CASSGRTSGGAFHNEQFF
TGCGCCAGCAGCGGTAGGACTAGCGGGGGGGCTTTCCACAATGAGCAGTTCTTC
>NA|TRBD1|TRBJ1-5|TRBV27
CASSYGQGYQPQHF
TGTGCCAGCAGTTATGGACAGGGTTATCAGCCCCAGCATTTT
>NA|NA|TRBJ2-2|TRBV6-5
CASSYSRPQAGELFF
TGTGCCAGCAGTTACTCGAGGCCACAGGCCGGGGAGCTGTTTTTT
>NA|TRBD1|TRBJ1-1|TRBV27
CASKGTGWDTEAFF
TGTGCCAGCAAGGGGACAGGGTGGGACACTGAAGCTTTCTTT
>NA|NA|TRBJ1-1|TRBV7-2
CASSLAWGQGTEAFF
TGTGCCAGCAGCTTAGCGTGGGGGCAGGGCACTGAAGCTTTCTTT
>NA|NA|TRBJ2-7|TRBV4-1
CASSPIADLSYEQYF
TGCGCCAGCAGCCCAATAGCGGACCTCTCCTACGAGCAGTACTTC
>NA|TRBD1|TRBJ1-1|TRBV11-2
CASSLRDRGHSEAFF
TGTGCCAGCAGCCTCCGGGACAGGGGGCATAGTGAAGCTTTCTTT
>NA|NA|TRBJ1-4|TRBV19
CASSTPGATNEKLFF
TGTGCCAGTAGTACACCAGGGGCAACTAATGAAAAACTGTTTTTT
>NA|TRBD1|TRBJ1-1|TRBV19
CASGDREPTEAFF
TGTGCCAGCGGGGACAGGGAACCCACTGAAGCTTTCTTT
>NA|NA|TRBJ1-1|TRBV18
CASSQAGSTEAFF
TGTGCCAGCTCACAGGCGGGGAGCACTGAAGCTTTCTTT
>NA|NA|TRBJ1-1|TRBV12-5
CASGPVLVVNTEAFF
TGTGCTAGTGGTCCGGTGCTTGTGGTTAACACTGAAGCTTTCTTT
>NA|TRBD2|TRBJ2-3|TRBV30
CAWTSMLAGATQYF
TGTGCCTGGACCTCTATGCTAGCGGGGGCTACGCAGTATTTT
>NA|NA|TRBJ2-3|TRBV21-1
CASIVSSGGPPSTDTQYF
TGTGCCAGCATCGTCTCTAGCGGGGGGCCTCCTAGCACAGATACGCAGTATTTT
>NA|NA|TRBJ1-2|TRBV2
CASIAGPHYGYTF
TGTGCCAGCATTGCGGGGCCCCACTATGGCTACACCTTC
>NA|TRBD1|TRBJ1-4|TRBV30
CAWSDIRTGAEKLFF
TGTGCCTGGAGTGACATCAGGACAGGGGCTGAAAAACTGTTTTTT
>few|NA|TRBJ1-5|TRBV6-1
CASSLDTLLQPQHF
TGTGCCAGCAGCCTGGACACCCTGCTACAGCCCCAGCATTTT
>NA|NA|TRBJ2-3|TRBV7-3
CASSPGGGGTDTQYF
TGTGCCAGCAGCCCAGGGGGCGGGGGAACAGATACGCAGTATTTT
>NA|NA|TRBJ2-5|TRBV7-3
CASSYQGGAETQYF
TGTGCCAGCAGCTACCAGGGGGGTGCGGAGACCCAGTACTTC
>NA|NA|TRBJ2-7|TRBV7-6
CASSVIDSGHEQYF
TGTGCCAGCAGCGTGATAGACAGTGGCCACGAGCAGTACTTC
>NA|NA|TRBJ1-2|TRBV29-1
CSVAVQAELHGYTF
TGCAGCGTTGCCGTTCAAGCCGAGTTACATGGCTACACCTTC
>NA|NA|TRBJ2-7|TRBV21-1
CASSEGIPGTGRTYEQYF
TGTGCCAGCAGCGAAGGAATACCCGGGACAGGGAGAACCTACGAGCAGTACTTC
>NA|TRBD2|TRBJ2-7|TRBV9
CASSEGTRSYEQYF
TGTGCCAGCAGCGAAGGGACTAGGTCCTACGAGCAGTACTTC
>NA|NA|TRBJ1-2|TRBV9
CASSVGAGSHYGYTF
TGTGCCAGCAGCGTAGGGGCAGGGTCACACTATGGCTACACCTTC
>once|TRBD1|TRBJ2-7|TRBV5-1
CASSAPGQGTYEQYF
TGCGCCAGCAGCGCCCCGGGACAGGGGACCTACGAGCAGTACTTC
>NA|TRBD1|TRBJ2-4|TRBV19
CASSIDRDRLAKNIQYF
TGTGCCAGTAGTATAGACCGGGACAGGCTAGCCAAAAACATTCAGTACTTC
>NA|NA|TRBJ2-1|TRBV4-2
CASSPLGAGEQFF
TGTGCCAGCAGCCCTCTGGGGGCAGGTGAGCAGTTCTTC
>NA|TRBD1|TRBJ1-6|TRBV29-1
CSARQGSSYNSPLHF
TGCAGCGCTAGACAGGGAAGCTCCTATAATTCACCCCTCCACTTT
>NA|NA|TRBJ1-1|TRBV2
CASFGDAYTEAFF
TGTGCCAGCTTCGGAGATGCGTACACTGAAGCTTTCTTT
>NA|NA|TRBJ2-1|TRBV9
CASSPRGASNEQFF
TGTGCCAGCAGCCCAAGGGGTGCTAGCAATGAGCAGTTCTTC
>few|NA|TRBJ2-7|TRBV19
CASSIFGVSYEQYF
TGTGCCAGTAGTATATTTGGAGTCTCCTACGAGCAGTACTTC
>NA|TRBD1|TRBJ2-7|TRBV4-2
CASSQEGPSTGPREQYF
TGTGCCAGCAGCCAAGAGGGACCTTCGACAGGGCCGAGGGAGCAGTACTTC
>NA|NA|TRBJ1-1|TRBV30
CAWSLSGFTEAFF
TGTGCCTGGAGCCTCTCAGGATTCACTGAAGCTTTCTTT
>NA|TRBD1|TRBJ1-2|TRBV19
CASSPGQGAYGYTF
TGTGCCAGTAGTCCCGGACAGGGCGCCTATGGCTACACCTTC
>NA|TRBD2|TRBJ2-3|TRBV5-1
CASSWELAPTDTQYF
TGCGCCAGCAGCTGGGAACTAGCGCCCACAGATACGCAGTATTTT